This T cell receptor (beta chain) derives from a study of regulatory T cells in long-lasting Graves disease. This clonotype was detected once. This CDR3 comprises 13 residues. Germline CDR1 MNHEY, CDR2 SMNVEV (reference sequence). V gave up 11 bases and J gave up 0 bases, with 13 bases separating them. The time point was: newly diagnosed GD, antithyroid drugs for less than 3 months. Isolated PBMC RNA provided the starting material for the TCR library. An endocrinology department in Xi'an, China, supplied the patients. iRepertoire HTBI primers and Arm-PCR of CDR3 regions built TCR beta libraries. A single record per CDR3 protein comes from TCRdb applying MiXCR to the multiplex PCR reads. Counted here are 450,000 to 700,000 distinct CDR3 sequences, about 14% occurring once; the ten biggest clones make up roughly 10%. This same sample was also part of a study on T cells in Graves' hyperthyroidism and ophthalmopathy.

The source of this sequence is a man aged 30 to 39 with Graves disease. Specimen: peripheral blood mononuclear cells (PBMCs), collected at new diagnosis, from a patient treated with antithyroid drugs. The genes are TRBV27 and TRBJ1-1; D gene uncertain. Written as DNA, the CDR3 is TGTGCCGCCCCGACGGCGTTGAACACTGAAGCTTTCTTT. Residues: CAAPTALNTEAFF.